The 23 T cell receptor beta chains given below trace back to one sample, sequenced in a study of prognosis after radiotherapy for stage I lung cancer. Using two-round multiplex PCR, the authors amplified TCR beta CDR3 from genomic DNA. Primers (each specific to one TRBV or TRBJ gene) were used in first-round PCR. TCRdb fed the multiplex PCR reads into MiXCR, producing one record per CDR3 protein. The table includes approximately 20,000 distinct CDR3 sequences, roughly 28% detected once. The material sequenced was PBMCs, taken before or after stereotactic body radiation therapy (not recorded which). The receptors come from a donor older than 45 with non-small cell lung cancer.

As to this clonotype: A far larger clone differs by one base, so this is likely a read error. The chain recombines TRBV6-9 with TRBJ1-5; D is possibly TRBD1 (5 bases). The CDR3 runs 17 residues. Germline loops: CDR1 MNHGY, CDR2 SVAAGI. The V end was cut by 2 bases, the J end by 4 bases, with 18 bases between. CDR3 sequence reads: CASSYVDTQYRNQPQHF. The CDR3 DNA sequence: TGTGCCAGCAGTTATGTGGACACCCAATATAGAAATCAGCCCCAGCATTTT.

The sample holds many counts of this clonotype. With a much larger clone just one base away, this may be a read error. V gene TRBV5-1 combines with J gene TRBJ2-1; TRBD2 matches 8 bases. Germline loops: CDR1 SGHRS, CDR2 YFSETQ. The trim removed 3 bases at V and 6 bases at J, leaving 2 bases unmatched. The CDR3 has 13 amino acids. CDR3: CASSSGGVNEQFF. The DNA of the CDR3 is TGCGCCAGCAGCTCGGGAGGGGTCAATGAGCAGTTCTTC.

This clonotype was counted a single time. V usage is TRBV6-1 and J usage is TRBJ2-3, with D unclear. Germline V CDR1 and CDR2: MNHNS, SASEGT. Trimming took 3 bases from V and 8 from J, leaving 12 bases between them. This CDR3 is built from 13 residues. This CDR3 reads CASSEEGIGTQYF. As DNA, the CDR3 is TGTGCCAGCAGTGAGGAAGGGATCGGTACGCAGTATTTT.

This clonotype was seen repeatedly, ten times or more. The CDR3 is CASSRGMGEQYF. The CDR3 region has the DNA TGTGCCAGCAGTCGAGGGATGGGGGAGCAGTACTTC. The rearrangement joins TRBV2 to TRBJ2-7; TRBD2 is a possible D gene (5 bases). Germline V gives CDR1 SNHLY, CDR2 FYNNEI. V lost 5 bases, J lost 7 bases, and 12 bases lay in between. CDR3 length equals 12 residues.

This clonotype was observed at least ten times. V usage is TRBV27 and J usage is TRBJ1-5; no reliable D call. This CDR3 has 15 amino acids. Trimming cost V 6 bases and J 2 bases, with 14 bases left between them. The V gene's germline CDR1 is MNHEY and CDR2 SMNVEV (reference sequence). CDR3 bases: TGTGCCAGCAGAGGTCTCGGCACAGGCAATCAGCCCCAGCATTTT. Its translation is CASRGLGTGNQPQHF.

The rearrangement joins TRBV4-1 to TRBJ2-7; no definite D call. CDR1 and CDR2 from the germline V gene are MGHRA and YSYEKL. The V and J ends lost 2 bases and 6 bases respectively, with 14 bases between them. This CDR3 has 14 residues. Written as DNA, the CDR3 is TGCGCCAGCAGCCAATCTCACCAGACCTCCGAGCAGTACTTC. Translating gives CASSQSHQTSEQYF.

Many counts were recorded for this clonotype. The CDR3 DNA sequence: TGCGCCAGCGCAGCGACAGGCCTATACAATGAGCAGTTCTTC. Protein product: CASAATGLYNEQFF. This rearrangement joins TRBV5-1 to TRBJ2-1; TRBD1 is a possible D gene (6 bases). Deletions cut 7 bases from V and 4 bases from J, with 15 bases between. Per germline, CDR1 SGHRS and CDR2 YFSETQ. This CDR3 contains 14 residues.

By its share, this clonotype is medium-sized. This chain joins TRBV7-6 and TRBJ2-1; 7 nucleotides align to TRBD2. CDR3 length equals 13 residues. Germline lookup yields CDR1 SGHVS and CDR2 FNYEAQ. After removal of 3 bases from V and 5 bases from J, the junction contained 1 base not matched to a gene. CDR3 sequence: CASSLLADNEQFF. CDR3 nucleotides: TGTGCCAGCAGCTTGCTAGCGGACAATGAGCAGTTCTTC.

In its sample, this clonotype was seen many times. The chain links TRBV7-2 to TRBJ2-3; TRBD2 matches 11 bases. The V gene's germline CDR1 is SGHTA and CDR2 FQGNSA. V lost 3 bases to trimming and J lost 0 bases; unmatched junction nucleotides: 8. The CDR3 loop spans 18 amino acids. The DNA for the CDR3 is TGTGCCAGCAGCTTCGGGACTAGCGGAGACCCTAGCACAGATACGCAGTATTTT. Translating gives CASSFGTSGDPSTDTQYF.

Many counts were recorded for this clonotype. The gene calls are TRBV12-3 or TRBV12-4 and TRBJ1-1; D is perhaps TRBD1 (5 bases). This CDR3 spans 12 amino acids. Trimming took off 5 bases at V and 4 bases at J, with 8 bases between the two ends. As DNA, the CDR3 is TGTGCCAGCAGTCCGCAGGGCACTGAAGCTTTCTTT. Its translation is CASSPQGTEAFF.

Comment on this clonotype: One junction end disagrees with the germline gene, perhaps due to a read error. This sequence joins TRBV6-4 and TRBJ2-7; possibly TRBD1 or TRBD2 for D (5 bases each). Germline loops: CDR1 MRHNA, CDR2 SNTAGT. This CDR3 is built from 14 residues. CDR3 bases: TGTGCCAGCAGCTTATCCAGGGCTGACTACGGGCAGTACTTC. Encoded protein: CASSLSRADYGQYF.

V and J are TRBV3-2 and TRBJ2-3; the table's D call, TRBD2, was not checked against the DNA. TRBV3-2 is a documented pseudogene. The CDR3 has 16 amino acids. The CDR3 protein is CASSQTAGEPRDTQYF. CDR3 nucleotide sequence: TGTGCCAGCAGCCAGACAGCGGGAGAGCCCAGGGATACGCAGTATTTT.

For this clonotype: An end of the junction does not agree with germline; a read error may underlie this. The chain joins TRBV5-1 to TRBJ2-7; a weak D match, TRBD1 (6 bases). Germline assignment: CDR1 SGHRS and CDR2 YFSETQ. This CDR3 is 15 amino acids long. CDR3 sequence (DNA): TGCGCCAGCAGCTTCCAGGCGGGTAAACAGGGCCAGCAGCACTTC. Translation gives CASSFQAGKQGQQHF.

At least ten counts were recorded for this clonotype. The genes are TRBV6-5 and TRBJ2-1, with D hard to call. In germline, CDR1 is MNHEY, CDR2 SVGAGI. With 2 bases removed from V and 7 bases from J, the gap between germline ends came to 15 bases. This CDR3 has 15 amino acids. The CDR3 bases are TGTGCCAGCAGTTACGGATTAATCGAATCAAATGAGCAGTTCTTC. Translating it yields CASSYGLIESNEQFF.

Many counts were recorded for this clonotype. The V call is TRBV28, the J call TRBJ2-3; D ambiguous. Germline CDR1 is MDHEN and CDR2 is SYDVKM. The length of the CDR3 is 13 residues. Deletions cut 6 bases from V and 5 bases from J, with 12 bases between. The CDR3, as DNA: TGTGCCAGCAGGAATCCAGCAGGAGATACGCAGTATTTT. Translation gives CASRNPAGDTQYF.

This clonotype has at least ten counts. The chain links TRBV29-1 to TRBJ2-1; 8 bases align to TRBD2. Germline CDR1 reads SQVTM; CDR2 reads ANQGSEA. The CDR3 runs 14 residues. The trim removed 7 bases at V and 3 bases at J, leaving 8 bases unmatched. Here the CDR3 reads CSAPGLGNYNEQFF. The CDR3 region has the DNA TGCAGCGCTCCGGGACTAGGTAACTACAATGAGCAGTTCTTC.

The chain combines TRBV7-9 with TRBJ2-1; D remains unclear. V was clipped by 10 bases and J by 8 bases, with 24 bases between them. The CDR3 covers 15 residues. In germline, CDR1 is SEHNR, CDR2 FQNEAQ (reference sequence). This CDR3 is CAISRDSTRRHEQFF. The CDR3 coding sequence is TGTGCCATCAGTCGCGACTCTACCCGACGGCATGAGCAGTTCTTC.

Details on this clonotype: One junction end disagrees with the germline gene, perhaps due to a read error. V is TRBV5-1 and J is TRBJ1-2; 8 bases fit TRBD1. Germline CDR1 SGHRS, CDR2 YFSETQ. This CDR3 is 15 amino acids long. The DNA for the CDR3 is TGCGCCAGCAGCGCAATGACAGGGGTGTCTTATGACTACACCTTC. Protein product: CASSAMTGVSYDYTF.

This clonotype is a singleton in its sample. The genes are TRBV19 and TRBJ2-7, with D maybe TRBD2 (6 bases). The CDR3 extends over 13 amino acids. The V gene lost 4 bases and the J gene lost 2 bases, with 9 bases spanning the gap. CDR1 and CDR2 from the germline V gene are LNHDA and SQIVND (reference sequence). The CDR3 nucleotides are TGTGCCAGTAGTACCCCGGGAGCCTACGAGCAGTACTTC. Protein: CASSTPGAYEQYF.

A word on this clonotype: This clone may be a read error of a much larger clone one base away. In nucleotides, the CDR3 is TGTGCCACCAGAAGAGATCTGGCAGGGTATAATGAAAAACTGTTTTTT. Encoded protein: CATRRDLAGYNEKLFF. The rearrangement uses TRBV15 and TRBJ1-4; D is possibly TRBD1 (5 bases). Germline-derived CDR1 and CDR2 are LNHNV and YYDKDF (reference sequence). There are 16 residues in the CDR3. Full variable domain (rest looked up from reference TRBV15 and TRBJ1-4): DAMVIQNPRYQVTQFGKPVTLSCSQTLNHNVMYWYQQKSSQAPKLLFHYYDKDFNNEADTPDNFQSRRPNTSFCFLDIRSPGLGDTAMYLCATRRDLAGYNEKLFFGSGTQLSVL.

To note about this clonotype: A far larger clone differs by one base, so this is likely a read error. Since the CDR3 does not end with the conserved phenylalanine or tryptophan, this likely comes from a read error. The V and J genes are TRBV6-8 and TRBJ1-2; no clear D. The germline V gene encodes CDR1 MNHGY and CDR2 SAAAGT. The CDR3 loop spans 14 amino acids. Trimming pared 6 bases from V and 0 bases from J, leaving 11 bases between. The CDR3 bases are TGTGCCAGCAGCGGACGGCCAACTAACTATGGCTACACCCTC. Its translation: CASSGRPTNYGYTL.

This clonotype was seen repeatedly, ten times or more. The J gene is TRBJ1-2, the V gene TRBV6-1; D call uncertain. The CDR3 sequence is 13 residues long. The V gene lost 4 bases and the J gene lost 5 bases, with 11 bases spanning the gap. Germline-derived CDR1 and CDR2 are MNHNS and SASEGT. In nucleotides, the CDR3 is TGTGCCAGCAGTGGCCCGGGAGGGTATGGCTACACCTTC. Translation: CASSGPGGYGYTF.

Regarding this clonotype: The conserved phenylalanine or tryptophan is not found at the CDR3 terminus, so this likely reflects a read error. The chain combines TRBV20-1 with TRBJ2-7; 8 bases fit TRBD2. In germline, CDR1 is DFQATT, CDR2 SNEGSKA (reference sequence). This CDR3 region has 19 residues. With V trimmed by 0 bases and J by 1 base, 17 bases remained unmatched. The CDR3 sequence: CSARDPPRLSGGKSYEQYL. The CDR3 DNA reads TGCAGTGCTAGAGATCCCCCGAGACTATCGGGAGGGAAGTCCTACGAGCAGTACCTC.